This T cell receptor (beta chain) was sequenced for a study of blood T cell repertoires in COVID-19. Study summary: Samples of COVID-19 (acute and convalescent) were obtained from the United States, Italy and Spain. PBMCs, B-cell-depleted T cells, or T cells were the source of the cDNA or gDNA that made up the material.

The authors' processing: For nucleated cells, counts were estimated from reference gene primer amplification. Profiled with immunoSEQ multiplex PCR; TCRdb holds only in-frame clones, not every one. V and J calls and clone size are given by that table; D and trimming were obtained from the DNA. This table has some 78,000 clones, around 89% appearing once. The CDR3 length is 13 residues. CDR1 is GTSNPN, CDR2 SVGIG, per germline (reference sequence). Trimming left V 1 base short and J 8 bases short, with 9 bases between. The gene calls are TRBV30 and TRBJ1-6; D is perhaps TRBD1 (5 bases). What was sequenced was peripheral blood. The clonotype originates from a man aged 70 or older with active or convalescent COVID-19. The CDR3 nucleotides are TGTGCCTGGAGTGCAGACAGTTATTCACCCCTCCACTTT. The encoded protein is CAWSADSYSPLHF.